This TCR beta chain is from a study of Ad26.COV2.S vaccination and SARS-CoV-2 variants. Study context: As a participant in COV1001, the donor was in the Ad26.COV2.S trial arm. Findings and limits, study-wide: Total responses of T cells may have been underestimated by the analyses of TCR breadth and depth.

Measured with immunoSEQ multiplex PCR; TCRdb has only the in-frame clones, and not every one. This sample carries 300,000 to 400,000 clones, around 84% of them seen once, and the ten largest clones take roughly 2.1%. V gave up 5 bases and J gave up 5 bases; unmatched junction bases: 6. Per the germline V gene, CDR1 is SEHNR and CDR2 is FQNEAQ (reference sequence). The CDR3 contains 15 residues. The sample's treatment: roughly 20 received Ad26.COV2.S at low or high dose, single or two shots; several received placebo; per-sample allocation not given. Repertoires come from day 63 after the first vaccine or placebo injection. As regards this clone: Its target is not known.

Sequencing used peripheral blood, obtained in a trial of Ad26.COV2.S vaccine versus placebo. The receptor comes from a person aged 18-65 years who received the Ad26.COV2.S COVID-19 vaccine or a placebo. This chain joins TRBV7-9 and TRBJ2-1, with 10 nucleotides matching TRBD2. DNA of the CDR3: TGTGCCAGCAGCCAAAGCGGGGGGGCTAACAATGAGCAGTTCTTC. This encodes CASSQSGGANNEQFF.